This T cell receptor (beta chain) was sequenced during a study of T-cell memory formation after mild COVID-19. Study-wide points: Later expanders leaned CD4+, whereas day 15 to 85 contracting clones were balanced CD4/CD8.

TCRdb recomputed calls from the 5' RACE reads with MiXCR, one row per CDR3 protein. Of 240,000 or so distinct CDR3 sequences detected, approximately 9% appear once; the ten largest clones hold 20% to 25%. Trimming cost V 0 bases and J 5 bases, with 2 bases left between them. The CDR3 covers 11 residues. Looked up from germline, CDR1 is SNHLY and CDR2 is FYNNEI. In its sample, this clonotype was seen a few times. Its antigen is unknown. This rearrangement joins TRBV2 to TRBJ2-7; D not certain. This TCR was recovered from a man aged 18-30 years who had mild COVID-19 (a few samples of this study predate the infection). Cell type and time point are not known. The sample comprised PBMCs or a T cell subset sorted from them (not recorded which). CDR3: CASSEANEQYV. CDR3 DNA sequence: TGTGCCAGCAGTGAAGCAAACGAGCAGTACGTC.